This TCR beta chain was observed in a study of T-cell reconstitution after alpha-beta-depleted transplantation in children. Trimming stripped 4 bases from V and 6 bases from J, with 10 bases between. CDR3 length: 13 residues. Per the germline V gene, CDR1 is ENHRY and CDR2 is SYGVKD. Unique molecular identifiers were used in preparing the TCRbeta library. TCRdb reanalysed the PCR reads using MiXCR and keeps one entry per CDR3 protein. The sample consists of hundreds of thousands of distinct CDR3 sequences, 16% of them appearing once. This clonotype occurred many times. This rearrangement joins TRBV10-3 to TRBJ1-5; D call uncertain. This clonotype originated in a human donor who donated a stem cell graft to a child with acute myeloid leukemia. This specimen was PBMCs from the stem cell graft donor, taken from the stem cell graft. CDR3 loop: CAISGDTGQPQHF. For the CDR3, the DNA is TGTGCCATCAGTGGAGACACGGGTCAGCCCCAGCATTTT.